A single sample is the source of the 26 T cell receptor beta chains below, sequenced in a study of graft-versus-host responses after intestinal transplantation (dated by TCRdb to the early 2020s). Library preparation employed the immunoSEQ multiplex PCR assay. TCRdb mirrors the immuneACCESS table, restricted to in-frame sequences. Some clones are absent from its copies; in checked studies, under half trace to an unresolved V gene, and the reason for the others is unknown. Across this sample there are around 6,400 clones, with around 28% seen only once. Jointly, the top ten make up 4% to 5.5% of the sample. The sample's time point label, in plain terms: cells obtained before transplantation from donor or recipient. The starting material was alloreactive CD4+ T cells from a mixed lymphocyte reaction culture, obtained before intestinal transplant. This sample's cell subset or site label indicates: CFSE-low proliferating T cells sorted from roughly six-day pre-transplant mixed lymphocyte reaction (GvH or HvG direction). These receptor sequences come from a human patient who received an intestinal transplant.

This clone rates as large. The chain joins TRBV6-5 to TRBJ2-7; D call uncertain. CDR1 MNHEY and CDR2 SVGAGI come from the germline V gene. Trimming shortened V by 0 bases and J by 1 base, and 7 bases separated the two germline ends. The CDR3 length is 14 residues. The CDR3 sequence is CASSYSMSSYEQYF. The CDR3 DNA reads as TGTGCCAGCAGTTACTCGATGAGTTCCTACGAGCAGTACTTC.

Only a few counts were recorded for this clone. The CDR3 DNA follows: TGTGCCAGCAGCTTCTATGGCTACACCTTC. Protein product: CASSFYGYTF. The chain is built from TRBV6-4 and TRBJ1-2; unclear D gene. This CDR3 region has 10 residues. The V and J ends lost 6 bases and 4 bases respectively, with 3 bases between them. Germline V lookup: CDR1 MRHNA, CDR2 SNTAGT.

V is TRBV27 and J is TRBJ2-3; no firm D call. Germline V gene lookup returns CDR1 MNHEY and CDR2 SMNVEV (reference sequence). CDR3 length: 14 residues. V lost 2 bases, J lost 0 bases, and 6 bases lay in between. In DNA form, the CDR3 reads TGTGCCAGCAGTTTAGATAGAAGCACAGATACGCAGTATTTT. This encodes CASSLDRSTDTQYF.

J is TRBJ1-2 and V is TRBV30; D might be TRBD1 (5 bases). V lost 3 bases to trimming and J lost 4 bases, with 15 bases between them. Germline CDR1 reads GTSNPN; CDR2 reads SVGIG (reference sequence). This CDR3 is built from 14 residues. The CDR3 DNA reads TGTGCCTGGAGCCCACCGAGGGACGCCTATGGCTACACCTTC. It specifies CAWSPPRDAYGYTF.

This clone was detected only a few times. This chain joins TRBV30 and TRBJ1-6, with a tentative D call TRBD1 (5 bases). V was trimmed by 0 bases and J by 6 bases, leaving 9 bases between them. Germline lookup yields CDR1 GTSNPN and CDR2 SVGIG (reference sequence). CDR3 length: 14 amino acids. The CDR3 region has the DNA TGTGCCTGGAGTGTTCCGGGGCTTAATTCACCCCTCCACTTT. Translated, it gives CAWSVPGLNSPLHF.

The chain links TRBV6-5 to TRBJ1-3; TRBD1 might be the D (5 bases). The CDR3 sequence is 14 residues long. Germline CDR1 MNHEY, CDR2 SVGAGI. Trimming stripped 6 bases from V and 3 bases from J, with 12 bases between. The CDR3: CASRVFTGGNTIYF. The DNA for the CDR3 is TGTGCCAGCAGAGTGTTTACAGGTGGAAACACCATATATTTT.

This clone turned up a few times. The rearrangement uses TRBV18 and TRBJ1-2; D is possibly TRBD1 (6 bases). V lost 6 bases to trimming and J lost 4 bases, with 18 bases between them. The germline CDR1 and CDR2 sequences are KGHSH and LQKENI. This CDR3 is 15 amino acids long. The CDR3 bases are TGTGCCAGCTCGCCGATCCGGGGGGCAAGCTATGGCTACACCTTC. It encodes CASSPIRGASYGYTF.

The V and J genes are TRBV5-1 and TRBJ1-3; 7 bases align to TRBD1. Unmatched junction bases numbered 10, after V lost 3 bases and J lost 7 bases. This CDR3 comprises 15 residues. From germline, CDR1 is SGHRS and CDR2 YFSETQ. The CDR3 DNA is TGCGCCAGCAGCTGGAAGACAGGGTCAATTAACACCATATATTTT. Translation gives CASSWKTGSINTIYF.

This clone is categorized as medium-sized. The chain has TRBV6-1 and TRBJ2-2, with 12 positions matching TRBD1. The CDR3 sequence is 18 residues long. J gave up 7 bases and V 4 bases, and 13 bases lay outside the gene matches. Germline CDR1 and CDR2: MNHNS and SASEGT. DNA of the CDR3: TGTGCCAGCAGTGCTAGCATATCGGGACAGGGGGCTGGCGGGGAGCTGTTTTTT. Protein product: CASSASISGQGAGGELFF.

By share, this clone ranks as medium-sized. The J gene is TRBJ2-3, the V gene TRBV5-8, with D perhaps matching TRBD2 (5 bases). Per germline, CDR1 SGHTS and CDR2 YDEGEE. The CDR3 contains 13 residues. Trimming left V 0 bases short and J 6 bases short, with 8 bases between. The CDR3 region is CASSLARADTQYF. Here the CDR3 DNA reads TGTGCCAGCAGCTTGGCGCGGGCGGATACGCAGTATTTT.

The rearrangement links TRBV19 to TRBJ1-2; D not certain. Trimming removed 3 bases from V and 6 bases from J, with 17 bases in between. CDR1 is LNHDA and CDR2 is SQIVND in the germline V gene (reference sequence). The CDR3 consists of 15 residues. CDR3 sequence: CASSIGQVLRDGYTF. CDR3 bases: TGTGCCAGTAGTATTGGGCAGGTCCTCAGAGATGGCTACACCTTC. Filled out from reference TRBV19 and TRBJ1-2, the complete variable domain reads DGGITQSPKYLFRKEGQNVTLSCEQNLNHDAMYWYRQDPGQGLRLIYYSQIVNDFQKGDIAEGYSVSREKKESFPLTVTSAQKNPTAFYLCASSIGQVLRDGYTFGSGTRLTVV.

This clone was counted only a few times. V usage is TRBV19 and J usage is TRBJ1-2; 11 bases align to TRBD1. CDR3 size: 13 residues. Per germline, CDR1 LNHDA and CDR2 SQIVND (reference sequence). The V segment lost 10 bases and the J segment 7 bases; nucleotides outside the gene matches: 8. The CDR3 DNA reads as TGTGCCACTTTGGGACAGGGGGTATTTGGCTACACCTTC. As protein: CATLGQGVFGYTF.

The chain couples TRBV9 to TRBJ2-3, with TRBD1 as a possible D gene (5 bases). This CDR3 spans 12 amino acids. V was trimmed by 1 base and J by 5 bases, leaving 5 bases between them. Germline CDR1 and CDR2: SGDLS and YYNGEE. This CDR3 reads CASSVRGDTQYF. In DNA form, the CDR3 reads TGTGCCAGCAGCGTAAGGGGAGATACGCAGTATTTT. The whole variable domain, remainder taken from reference TRBV9 and TRBJ2-3, is DSGVTQTPKHLITATGQRVTLRCSPRSGDLSVYWYQQSLDQGLQFLIQYYNGEERAKGNILERFSAQQFPDLHSELNLSSLELGDSALYFCASSVRGDTQYFGPGTRLTVL.

The chain uses TRBV2 and TRBJ2-7; D ambiguous. The CDR3 runs to 16 residues. CDR1 SNHLY and CDR2 FYNNEI come from the germline V gene. V gave up 2 bases and J gave up 2 bases, with 16 bases separating them. CDR3: CASSEQMSSGPYEQYF. CDR3 nucleotide sequence: TGTGCCAGCAGTGAACAGATGTCGTCAGGTCCCTACGAGCAGTACTTC.

Comments on this clone: This likely comes from a read error, as the CDR3 has no conserved phenylalanine or tryptophan at its end. The chain has TRBV7-2 and TRBJ1-2, with D maybe TRBD1 (5 bases). The length of the CDR3 is 15 residues. Between the trimmed V and J ends, which lost 6 bases and 8 bases, there was a span of 22 bases. The germline CDR1 and CDR2 sequences are SGHTA and FQGNSA. This CDR3 is CASSRPRYRSGGYTL. CDR3 nucleotides: TGTGCCAGCAGTCGTCCTCGGTACAGGTCAGGAGGCTACACCCTC.

This chain links TRBV5-4 with TRBJ2-2, with unresolved D. The V gene's germline CDR1 is SGHNT and CDR2 YYREEE (reference sequence). CDR3 length: 16 residues. V lost 0 bases and J 0 bases, leaving 9 bases between the germline ends. CDR3 coding DNA: TGTGCCAGCAGCTTGGGGTCAGGAGCGAACACCGGGGAGCTGTTTTTT. Its protein product is CASSLGSGANTGELFF.

This chain joins TRBV6-1 and TRBJ2-3, with TRBD2 identical over 10 bases. CDR3 size: 16 residues. Germline assignment: CDR1 MNHNS and CDR2 SASEGT. The V and J ends lost 4 bases and 3 bases, in that order; junction bases with no gene match: 7. The chain's CDR3 is CASSALTSGLTDTQYF. The DNA of the CDR3 is TGTGCCAGCAGTGCATTGACTAGCGGGCTGACAGATACGCAGTATTTT.

In this sample, this clone turned up a few times. The gene calls are TRBV6-5 and TRBJ2-3, with D unclear. V dropped 5 bases and J dropped 10 bases, with 10 bases sitting between them. This CDR3 comprises 11 residues. Germline assignment: CDR1 MNHEY and CDR2 SVGAGI. CDR3 sequence: CASSVRGPQYF. The DNA of the CDR3 is TGTGCCAGCAGTGTCCGCGGCCCGCAGTATTTT.

CDR3 nucleotide sequence: TGTGCCAGCATCAATAAACCAGGGACTTCAGGCTACACCTTC. Translating it yields CASINKPGTSGYTF. The chain couples TRBV11-2 to TRBJ1-2; D might be TRBD1 (5 bases). Trimming pared 7 bases from V and 8 bases from J, leaving 20 bases between. Germline V gene sequence: CDR1 SGHAT, CDR2 FQNNGV. The CDR3 sequence is 14 residues long.

The gene calls are TRBV5-1 and TRBJ2-5, with D possibly being TRBD1 (5 bases). Germline lookup yields CDR1 SGHRS and CDR2 YFSETQ. Trimming cost V 0 bases and J 4 bases, with 16 bases left between them. CDR3 size: 16 residues. CDR3 protein: CASSLGPGIPRETQYF. The CDR3 DNA is TGCGCCAGCAGCTTGGGTCCAGGGATCCCCAGAGAGACCCAGTACTTC.

The V call is TRBV6-5, the J call TRBJ2-1; 8 bases map to TRBD1. The CDR3 sequence is 15 residues long. Germline V gives CDR1 MNHEY, CDR2 SVGAGI. V was clipped by 2 bases and J by 7 bases; unmatched bases: 7. The CDR3 loop is CASSYQGAGYNEQFF. In nucleotides, the CDR3 is TGTGCCAGCAGTTACCAGGGGGCAGGCTATAATGAGCAGTTCTTC.

This sequence joins TRBV29-1 and TRBJ1-1, with D unclear. Per the germline V gene, CDR1 is SQVTM and CDR2 is ANQGSEA. Trimming removed 8 bases from V and 6 bases from J, with 7 bases in between. CDR3 length: 9 amino acids. CDR3 in amino acids: CSSGPEAFF. The CDR3 nucleotides are TGCAGCTCAGGCCCTGAAGCTTTCTTT. The full variable domain, with the rest looked up from reference TRBV29-1 and TRBJ1-1, is SAVISQKPSRDICQRGTSLTIQCQVDSQVTMMFWYRQQPGQSLTLIATANQGSEATYESGFVIDKFPISRPNLTFSTLTVSNMSPEDSSIYLCSSGPEAFFGQGTRLTVV.

The CDR3: CASRIRRGSSYEQYF. The CDR3 DNA sequence: TGCGCCAGCAGGATAAGACGCGGGAGCTCCTACGAGCAGTACTTC. The rearrangement joins TRBV10-2 to TRBJ2-7, with 7 positions matching TRBD2. Germline loops: CDR1 WSHSY, CDR2 SAAADI. The CDR3 consists of 15 residues. V shed 6 bases and J 0 bases; nucleotides not matched to a gene: 8.

The rearrangement uses TRBV27 and TRBJ2-1; the match to TRBD2 covers 12 bases. Germline assignment: CDR1 MNHEY and CDR2 SMNVEV (reference sequence). The CDR3 runs 15 residues. V shed 5 bases and J 4 bases; nucleotides not matched to a gene: 3. The CDR3 reads CASSPGTSGYNEQFF. The CDR3 region has the DNA TGTGCCAGCAGTCCGGGGACTAGCGGGTACAATGAGCAGTTCTTC.

This chain connects TRBV7-8 to TRBJ1-1, with D possibly being TRBD1 (5 bases). Trimming pared 3 bases from V and 0 bases from J, leaving 14 bases between. Germline V CDR1 and CDR2: SGHVS, FQNEAQ. The CDR3 loop spans 16 amino acids. The CDR3 DNA reads as TGTGCCAGCAGCTTTGAACAGGCTATCATGAACACTGAAGCTTTCTTT. It encodes CASSFEQAIMNTEAFF. The entire variable domain, with the rest obtained from reference TRBV7-8 and TRBJ1-1, is as follows: GAGVSQSPRYKVAKRGQDVALRCDPISGHVSLFWYQQALGQGPEFLTYFQNEAQLDKSGLPSDRFFAERPEGSVSTLKIQRTQQEDSAVYLCASSFEQAIMNTEAFFGQGTRLTVV.

The chain employs TRBV6-6 and TRBJ1-1; D remains ambiguous. V was cut by 2 bases and J by 3 bases, with 13 bases left in between. This CDR3 comprises 15 residues. The germline gives CDR1 MNHNY, CDR2 SVGAGI (reference sequence). Here the CDR3 reads CASSYLFSRDTEAFF. The CDR3 DNA is TGTGCCAGCAGTTACCTTTTTTCGAGGGACACTGAAGCTTTCTTT.